This paragraph reports one TCR beta chain. The ends lost 6 bases at V and 8 bases at J; junction bases unmatched: 5. The CDR3 covers 13 residues. CDR1 and CDR2 from the germline V gene are MDHEN and SYDVKM. These data originate in a study of technical replicates of blood from a handful of donors. Clones were sequenced by immunoSEQ multiplex PCR, and TCRdb holds only the in-frame ones, with some missing. The data hold roughly 90,000 clones, with 85% to 95% observed a single time. The sequencing sample was made of T cells isolated from PBMCs. This TCR came from a human donor in good health. V and J are TRBV28 and TRBJ1-2; 11 bases map to TRBD1. CDR3 nucleotide sequence: TGTGCCAGCAGAGGACAGGGGGCAAGCGGCTACACCTTC. Translation gives CASRGQGASGYTF.